This T cell receptor beta chain was sequenced in a study of sequential checkpoint blockade in melanoma. The overall study: Patients were randomized 1:1 to nivolumab-then-ipilimumab or ipilimumab-then-nivolumab first-line.

The treatment here: randomized to nivolumab then ipilimumab (arm A) or the reverse (arm B). This clone was picked up a small number of times. Clones were sequenced by immunoSEQ multiplex PCR, and TCRdb holds only the in-frame ones, with some missing. The sample has about 11,000 clones, about 26% seen once. This CDR3 comprises 15 residues. Germline V gives CDR1 SNHLY, CDR2 FYNNEI. V dropped 6 bases and J dropped 0; count of bases not matched to a gene: 3. The sequencing here drew on tumor tissue (inferred from file names), taken from a patient given nivolumab and ipilimumab in sequence. V usage is TRBV2 and J usage is TRBJ1-1, with TRBD1 matching 11 bases. The sequence came from a human donor with melanoma. CDR3 sequence: CASRGTGGMNTEAFF. In DNA, the CDR3 is TGTGCCAGCAGGGGGACAGGGGGAATGAACACTGAAGCTTTCTTT.